This is a list of T cell receptor beta chains from one sample in a study of cytomegalovirus exposure and HLA in healthy donors. Data came from immunoSEQ multiplex PCR; TCRdb stores just in-frame clones and leaves some out. This sample has 110,000 to 150,000 clones, with 80% found just once. The sample taken for sequencing was PBMCs. The receptor source for this set is a male donor in good health and CMV-seronegative. CDR3s include the opening cysteine and the closing phenylalanine or tryptophan. A D gene is named only where the DNA matches it firmly.

TRBV12-5	TRBJ1-1	.	CASGPSFF
TRBV7-6	TRBJ2-1	.	CASSLGGLSYNEQFF
TRBV28	TRBJ1-1	TRBD1	CASRAGQAYTEAFF
TRBV19	TRBJ2-4	.	CASRDILAKNIQYF
TRBV7-9	TRBJ1-1	.	CASSLVPGGAFF
TRBV20-1	TRBJ2-5	.	CSARRQETQYF
TRBV5-1	TRBJ2-5	.	CASSGGLIGETQYF
TRBV5-1	TRBJ1-2	.	CASSASTGNYYGYTF
TRBV7-3	TRBJ1-1	TRBD1	CASSLDRGAEAFF
TRBV25-1	TRBJ1-2	.	CASSEGGGYGYTF
TRBV27	TRBJ1-2	TRBD1	CASKWTGGGVYGYTF
TRBV6-5	TRBJ1-6	.	CASSSDSPWDSPLHF
TRBV19	TRBJ2-7	.	CASSSNDSPSYEQYF
TRBV11-2	TRBJ1-5	TRBD1	CASSRGLGQPQHF
TRBV7-3	TRBJ2-3	.	CASSPGGAGTDTQYF
TRBV7-9	TRBJ1-6	TRBD1	CASSPGPGGDSPLHF
TRBV28	TRBJ1-5	TRBD1	CASSPARTGGSQPQHF
TRBV28	TRBJ1-4	.	CASRQGTNEKLFF
TRBV6-5	TRBJ1-1	.	CASSSGQLSTEAFF
TRBV11-2	TRBJ2-3	TRBD1	CASRGGTGHTDTQYF
TRBV5-1	TRBJ1-1	.	CASSLFMNTEAFF
TRBV6-5	TRBJ1-6	.	CASSYSAGPLASPLHF
TRBV30	TRBJ1-6	.	CAWSLNMNSPLHF
TRBV7-2	TRBJ2-7	.	CASSFNFLGAKEQYF
TRBV6-5	.	.	CASSYSGQTYEQYF
TRBV7-8	TRBJ2-2	.	CASSPGQRRLGELFF
TRBV10-3	TRBJ1-2	.	CAISESNRDGYTF
TRBV7-8	.	.	CASSLLQGYEQYF
TRBV5-1	TRBJ1-1	.	CASSPDGRGEAFF
TRBV30	TRBJ1-1	TRBD1	CAWRGVGTGEVSEAFF
TRBV11-2	TRBJ2-2	TRBD2	CASSVGLAGALPLFF
TRBV27	TRBJ2-7	TRBD2	CASSPGLARGEQYF
TRBV27	TRBJ2-2	.	CASSFGGTGELFF
TRBV5-4	TRBJ2-5	.	CASSFRGSLIETQYF
TRBV7-2	TRBJ2-7	TRBD1	CASSLDRGYTYEQYF
TRBV29-1	TRBJ2-7	TRBD1	CSVKGQGSHEQYF
TRBV29-1	TRBJ2-5	.	CSVAGDNQETQYF
TRBV6-1	TRBJ1-5	TRBD1	CASSGTGGRNQPQHF
TRBV5-4	TRBJ1-2	.	CASSLWGGNYGYTF
TRBV2	TRBJ1-5	.	CASSAQRGNQPQHF